The T cell receptor (beta chain) described here comes from a study of T cell repertoires in ileal Crohn's disease. About the study: Operated complications were stricturing disease (roughly 60%) and penetrating disease (about 40%). M6 samples are neoterminal ileum biopsies from postoperative colonoscopy.

As to time point: neoterminal ileum biopsy at postoperative endoscopy, about 6 months after surgery. Study-level findings and limits: High-frequency clones were more common in sorted CD8 than CD4 cells.

As regards this clone: Its antigen is not identified.

The V gene's germline CDR1 is LNHDA and CDR2 SQIVND (reference sequence). This CDR3 comprises 15 residues. With 5 bases removed from V and 3 bases from J, the gap between germline ends came to 13 bases. The protocol was immunoSEQ multiplex PCR, while the TCRdb copy is restricted to in-frame clones and leaves out a portion. The sample gives about 59,000 clones, around nine tenths of which show up once; around 2% is in the top ten. This receptor was taken from an adult with Crohn's disease. V usage is TRBV19 and J usage is TRBJ1-4; D is ambiguous. The material sequenced was ileal tissue. The CDR3: CASSWGGKANEKLFF. The DNA of the CDR3 is TGTGCCAGTAGTTGGGGAGGAAAGGCTAATGAAAAACTGTTTTTT. The whole variable domain, remainder taken from reference TRBV19 and TRBJ1-4, is DGGITQSPKYLFRKEGQNVTLSCEQNLNHDAMYWYRQDPGQGLRLIYYSQIVNDFQKGDIAEGYSVSREKKESFPLTVTSAQKNPTAFYLCASSWGGKANEKLFFGSGTQLSVL.